This T cell receptor beta chain was retrieved from a study of T cells after yellow fever vaccination. Study-wide background: SMART-Seq v4 Ultra Low Input prepared the low-cell-number fractions. Overall study findings and caveats: Abundant clonotypes from the bulk population could contaminate FACS-sorted repertoires. Boosting was followed by the reappearance of most primary-vaccination clones (less than 98% CD4, about 90% CD8).

Using its own MiXCR run on the 5' RACE reads, TCRdb lists one record per CDR3 protein. The data hold around 610,000 distinct CDR3 sequences, with around an eighth observed a single time. This clonotype has only a few counts. Its antigen is still unknown. V shed 5 bases and J 1 base; nucleotides not matched to a gene: 7. The CDR3 has 18 residues. CDR1 is SGHVS, CDR2 FNYEAQ, per germline. The TCR comes from a man aged 30 to 45 who received the YFV17D yellow fever vaccine. The source material was PBMCs, sampled on the day of the yellow fever booster vaccination. This chain uses TRBV7-6 with TRBJ2-1; 14 bases agree with TRBD2. CDR3 coding DNA: TGTGCCAGCAGCCAGGGACTAGCGGGAGTGGTTTCCTACAATGAGCAGTTCTTC. Translating it yields CASSQGLAGVVSYNEQFF.